This T cell receptor (beta chain) derives from a study of response to subunit inactivated influenza vaccine. This clonotype occurred a few times. TCRdb redid the calling of the RT-PCR reads with MiXCR, one entry per CDR3 protein. Of a few hundred thousand distinct CDR3 sequences listed, approximately 11% are singletons. These sequences were also reported in another study, on T cells expressing NK-cell markers. That publication notes: Synthesis of TCR beta cDNA relied on 5'RACE template switching carrying UMIs. The authors derived TCR beta repertoires from sorted CD3+CD56+NKG2C+, CD3+CD56+NKG2C- and CD3+CD56-NKG2C+ T cells. HCMV seropositivity characterized most of the eight sequenced donors, and seronegativity one.

The TCR sequence derives from a man aged 45 to 65 who received an inactivated influenza vaccine. Specimen: PBMCs from blood, collected on the day of vaccination.

The CDR3 region is CASSYEFMAGREKLFF. The CDR3, as DNA: TGTGCCAGCAGTTATGAGTTTATGGCAGGGAGGGAAAAACTGTTTTTT. The gene calls are TRBV6-5 and TRBJ1-4; possibly TRBD1 for D (5 bases). Germline V CDR1 and CDR2: MNHEY, SVGAGI. The V and J ends lost 3 bases and 8 bases respectively, with 19 bases between them. The CDR3 is 16 amino acids.